This T cell receptor beta chain was captured by sequencing in a study of T cells after yellow fever vaccination. TCRdb redid the calling of the 5' RACE reads with MiXCR, one entry per CDR3 protein. The repertoire holds about 160,000 distinct CDR3 sequences, with about 7% as singletons. In this sample, this clonotype turned up a few times. V lost 2 bases, J lost 8 bases, and 9 bases stayed unmatched. The germline gives CDR1 LNHDA, CDR2 SQIVND (reference sequence). CDR3 length: 15 amino acids. Sequences were derived from CD4+ T cells sorted from PBMCs, sampled around 5 days after the first yellow fever vaccination. The chain couples TRBV19 to TRBJ2-1, with 7 bases matching TRBD2. The TCR sequence derives from a man between 18 and 35 years old who received the YFV17D yellow fever vaccine. CDR3 in DNA: TGTGCCAGTAGTATATGGTGGCAGGGAGGGGATGAGCAGTTCTTC. This translates into CASSIWWQGGDEQFF.